This T cell receptor beta chain originates from a study of beta chain features in type 1 diabetes. This clone was picked up a small number of times. Reverse transcribing all isolated RNA meant expressed TCRB transcripts were sequenced. TCRdb's table, derived via immunoSEQ multiplex PCR, lists solely in-frame clones and lacks some. Of hundreds of thousands of clones listed, around 15% were seen once; the top ten hold 0.07% to 0.095%. Trimming left V 1 base short and J 0 bases short, with 10 bases between. Per germline, CDR1 SGHTA and CDR2 FQGNSA. The CDR3 loop spans 15 amino acids. Based on CD45RO/CCR7/CD25/CD127/CD95/CD27, CD4+ regulatory, stem cell-like memory, naive and central memory cells were sorted.

Material for sequencing was naive CD4+ T cells from blood. The chain is built from TRBV7-2 and TRBJ2-7, with D tentatively TRBD1 or TRBD2 (5 bases each). This TCR derives from a man aged 18 to 30 in good health. The CDR3 nucleotides read TGTGCCAGCAGCTTAGATACGGGGCGCTCCTACGAGCAGTACTTC. Protein sequence: CASSLDTGRSYEQYF.